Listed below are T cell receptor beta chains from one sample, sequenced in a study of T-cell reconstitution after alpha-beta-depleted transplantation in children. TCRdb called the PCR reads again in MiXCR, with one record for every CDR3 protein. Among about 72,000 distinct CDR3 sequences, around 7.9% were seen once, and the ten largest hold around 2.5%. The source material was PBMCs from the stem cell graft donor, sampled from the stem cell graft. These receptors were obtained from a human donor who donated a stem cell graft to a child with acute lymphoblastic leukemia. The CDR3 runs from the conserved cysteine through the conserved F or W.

CDR3 protein: CASSLGQGVINYEQYF
V gene: TRBV5-1

CDR3 protein: CSAREGQRNTIYF
V gene: TRBV20-1

CDR3 protein: CASGNNEQYF
V gene: TRBV19

CDR3 protein: CASSENRVFHGEQFF
V gene: TRBV7-3

CDR3 protein: CASSIPTSGHYGYTF
V gene: TRBV19

CDR3 protein: CASSGTIGPSSYNEQFF
V gene: TRBV5-1

CDR3 protein: CASSMAGVSNQPQHF
V gene: TRBV19

CDR3 protein: CSAPTLQGNEQFF
V gene: TRBV20-1

CDR3 protein: CASSYSGGQGAAGYTF
V gene: TRBV6-5

CDR3 protein: CASSSSNYNEQFF
V gene: TRBV7-9

CDR3 protein: CAISDRPNSPLHF
V gene: TRBV10-3

CDR3 protein: CSARGQRGGNEQFF
V gene: TRBV20-1

CDR3 protein: CSVDGSTGELFF
V gene: TRBV29-1

CDR3 protein: CASSPGLAGVGANVLTF
V gene: TRBV5-1

CDR3 protein: CASSLVGGEAFF
V gene: TRBV7-6

CDR3 protein: CASSPSFVGGTEAFF
V gene: TRBV18

CDR3 protein: CASSLRSGVDQPQHF
V gene: TRBV7-2

CDR3 protein: CASSSRGTSGESQYF
V gene: TRBV5-1

CDR3 protein: CASSVWGAGITDTQYF
V gene: TRBV9

CDR3 protein: CASNAGVAGELFF
V gene: TRBV5-1

CDR3 protein: CASSRTGGASWEQFF
V gene: TRBV19

CDR3 protein: CASSLRRTAISGANVLTF
V gene: TRBV7-8

CDR3 protein: CASSRLAGVDLYEQYF
V gene: TRBV4-1

CDR3 protein: CASSLGHLSGNTIYF
V gene: TRBV28

CDR3 protein: CASSPHSYEQYF
V gene: TRBV6-2/TRBV6-3

CDR3 protein: CSARRPTSGRTDTQYF
V gene: TRBV20-1

CDR3 protein: CSASDSGRNYEQYF
V gene: TRBV20-1

CDR3 protein: CASSHWTSGRLSEQYF
V gene: TRBV3-1

CDR3 protein: CASRSVTGTGNGEQFF
V gene: TRBV6-1

CDR3 protein: CASSFDRGQDTQYF
V gene: TRBV5-1

CDR3 protein: CASTPGGQGNYGYTF
V gene: TRBV19

CDR3 protein: CASSLRRELEQFF
V gene: TRBV5-1

CDR3 protein: CASSQDERQDYGYTF
V gene: TRBV4-3

CDR3 protein: CASSLVSYDEKLFF
V gene: TRBV7-2

CDR3 protein: CAIGQSMNTEAFF
V gene: TRBV10-3

CDR3 protein: CASSFFQGGTQYF
V gene: TRBV12-3/TRBV12-4

CDR3 protein: CAIGPARTAFVRKTEAFF
V gene: TRBV5-6

CDR3 protein: CASSLWQGYNEQFF
V gene: TRBV28

CDR3 protein: CASSVDRATGELFF
V gene: TRBV2

CDR3 protein: CASSERQGWGTGELFF
V gene: TRBV2

CDR3 protein: CASSDSEGASNEQFF
V gene: TRBV6-4

CDR3 protein: CASSRDLTGGYTGELFF
V gene: TRBV27

CDR3 protein: CAIRTSGSSDTQYF
V gene: TRBV10-3

CDR3 protein: CASSLDDIRQPQHF
V gene: TRBV11-3

CDR3 protein: CAIGLAGGPDTQYF
V gene: TRBV10-3

CDR3 protein: CASSQVAEVEQFF
V gene: TRBV3-1

CDR3 protein: CASSFGQGQETQYF
V gene: TRBV5-4

CDR3 protein: CSASPEGLAGPETQYF
V gene: TRBV20-1

CDR3 protein: CASSQAGQGGKETQYF
V gene: TRBV3-1

CDR3 protein: CASSFPGELFF
V gene: TRBV28

CDR3 protein: CASSSDSSYEQYF
V gene: TRBV7-8

CDR3 protein: CASSFPDRLYGYTF
V gene: TRBV11-2

CDR3 protein: CASSLDGQTIMNTEAFF
V gene: TRBV5-6